Below, 30 T cell receptor beta chains from the same sample are listed, as sequenced in a study of early T cells in non-severe SARS-CoV-2 infection. Each CDR3 protein is one row after TCRdb ran MiXCR on the 5' RACE reads. The repertoire holds approximately 89,000 distinct CDR3 sequences, with about an eighth as singletons. The sample consisted of whole blood. The receptors were gathered from an adult who was a healthcare worker with PCR-confirmed SARS-CoV-2 infection or an uninfected control (not recorded which).

This chain links TRBV12-3 or TRBV12-4 with TRBJ1-1; tentatively, D is TRBD1 (6 bases). V was shortened by 6 bases and J by 8 bases, with 13 bases between the two germline ends. The CDR3 length is 12 residues. The CDR3 region has the DNA TGTGCCAGCAGCCTCACAGGGCCCGAAGCTTTCTTT. Protein sequence: CASSLTGPEAFF.

This clonotype appeared many times. The V call is TRBV4-1, the J call TRBJ1-4; D not resolved. Germline-derived CDR1 and CDR2 are MGHRA and YSYEKL. V shed 3 bases and J shed 8 bases, with 16 bases lying between them. CDR3 length: 15 amino acids. Here the CDR3 DNA reads TGCGCCAGCAGCCAGACCTCGACCGGGCAGGAAAAACTGTTTTTT. As protein: CASSQTSTGQEKLFF.

This clonotype was detected ten times or more. The junction and the germline gene differ at one end; a read error may be behind it. The chain uses TRBV7-8 and TRBJ1-2, with 8 bases lining up with TRBD1. This CDR3 is 12 amino acids long. From germline, CDR1 is SGHVS and CDR2 FQNEAQ. CDR3 DNA: TGTGCCAGCAGCCTCCGGACAGGGCAATCCTCCTTC. Amino acid sequence: CASSLRTGQSSF. Looking up the rest from reference TRBV7-8 and TRBJ1-2 gives the full variable domain: GAGVSQSPRYKVAKRGQDVALRCDPISGHVSLFWYQQALGQGPEFLTYFQNEAQLDKSGLPSDRFFAERPEGSVSTLKIQRTQQEDSAVYLCASSLRTGQSSFGSGTRLTVV.

This clonotype came up a few times. The CDR3 DNA follows: TGTGCCAGCAGTTACCAACTAGCGGTCAATGAGCAGTTCTTC. Its protein product is CASSYQLAVNEQFF. V gene TRBV6-5 combines with J gene TRBJ2-1; TRBD2 matches at 8 bases. Germline CDR1 is MNHEY and CDR2 is SVGAGI. The CDR3 runs 14 residues. Losses at the gene ends were 2 bases for V and 6 bases for J; bases not matched to a gene: 3.

This clonotype was seen many times. The chain is built from TRBV11-2 and TRBJ2-7; 7 nucleotides align to TRBD2. Germline CDR1 reads SGHAT; CDR2 reads FQNNGV. This CDR3 region has 14 residues. J gave up 3 bases and V 3 bases, and 5 bases lay outside the gene matches. The CDR3 DNA reads TGTGCCAGCAGCTTTGCGGGAGCGGACTACGAGCAGTACTTC. This sequence encodes CASSFAGADYEQYF.

The rearrangement uses TRBV20-1 and TRBJ2-1, with TRBD2 matching over 8 bases. The trim removed 2 bases at V and 0 bases at J, leaving 15 bases unmatched. Germline V lookup: CDR1 DFQATT, CDR2 SNEGSKA (reference sequence). The CDR3 totals 19 residues. This CDR3 is CSARLGGALAGVSYNEQFF. The DNA of the CDR3 is TGCAGTGCTAGACTGGGGGGGGCTCTAGCGGGCGTCTCCTACAATGAGCAGTTCTTC.

In its sample, this clonotype was seen many times. The rearrangement uses TRBV19 and TRBJ2-7; no firm D call. CDR3 length: 11 residues. Trimming removed 7 bases from V and 3 bases from J, with 7 bases in between. Germline-derived CDR1 and CDR2 are LNHDA and SQIVND (reference sequence). CDR3 nucleotide sequence: TGTGCCAGTACTAACAGCTACGAGCAGTACTTC. Its protein is CASTNSYEQYF. The whole variable domain, filled in from reference TRBV19 and TRBJ2-7, reads DGGITQSPKYLFRKEGQNVTLSCEQNLNHDAMYWYRQDPGQGLRLIYYSQIVNDFQKGDIAEGYSVSREKKESFPLTVTSAQKNPTAFYLCASTNSYEQYFGPGTRLTVT.

This chain links TRBV12-3 or TRBV12-4 with TRBJ2-3; 9 bases agree with TRBD1. Germline trimming cut 2 bases from V and 8 bases from J; bases unmatched to any gene: 8. The CDR3 runs to 15 residues. The CDR3 bases are TGTGCCAGCAGTTTAAGGGGACAGGGAGGAGGTACGCAGTATTTT. Translated: CASSLRGQGGGTQYF.

This clonotype came up many times. The chain joins TRBV20-1 to TRBJ2-1; TRBD1 matches 8 bases. The CDR3 extends over 12 amino acids. Looked up from germline, CDR1 is DFQATT and CDR2 is SNEGSKA (reference sequence). CDR3 bases: TGCAGCCTCGGACAGGGTAGAAATGAGCAGTTCTTC. Translation gives CSLGQGRNEQFF.

There are many counts of this clonotype. V is TRBV2 and J is TRBJ1-1; D unresolved. V was shortened by 5 bases and J by 4 bases, with 11 bases between the two germline ends. This CDR3 contains 13 residues. CDR1 and CDR2 (germline): SNHLY, FYNNEI. The CDR3 spells CASSSQDGTEAFF. The DNA for the CDR3 is TGTGCCAGCAGTTCCCAGGACGGCACTGAAGCTTTCTTT.

In this sample, this clonotype turned up many times. This rearrangement joins TRBV11-2 to TRBJ2-1; 8 nucleotides line up with TRBD1. J lost 1 base, V lost 3 bases, and 2 bases had no gene match. Germline V lookup: CDR1 SGHAT, CDR2 FQNNGV. The CDR3 has 15 amino acids. The CDR3 coding sequence is TGTGCCAGCAGCTTCAGGGGGCAATCCTACAATGAGCAGTTCTTC. Its protein is CASSFRGQSYNEQFF.

This clonotype was seen ten or more times. The J gene is TRBJ2-1, the V gene TRBV24-1, with D maybe TRBD2 (5 bases). This CDR3 region has 15 residues. CDR1 and CDR2 (germline): KGHDR, SFDVKD. Trimming shortened V by 2 bases and J by 2 bases, and 9 bases separated the two germline ends. CDR3 DNA: TGTGCCACCAGTGATTCGCCGGGGACCTACAATGAGCAGTTCTTC. As protein: CATSDSPGTYNEQFF.

This clonotype was detected a few times. The chain employs TRBV11-3 and TRBJ2-2; 9 bases fit TRBD1. V shed 5 bases, J shed 6 bases, and the junction held 4 bases outside the gene matches. The CDR3 loop spans 14 amino acids. Germline CDR1 reads SGHNT; CDR2 reads YENEEA. CDR3 bases: TGTGCCAGCAGCGCCCGGACAGGGGCCGGGGAGCTGTTTTTT. Translation: CASSARTGAGELFF.

V and J are TRBV5-1 and TRBJ2-7; either TRBD1 or TRBD2 may fit D (5 bases each). Between the trimmed V and J ends, which lost 4 bases and 2 bases, there was a span of 19 bases. CDR3 length: 16 amino acids. Germline lookup yields CDR1 SGHRS and CDR2 YFSETQ. The CDR3: CASSRPDSPGPYEQYF. CDR3 sequence (DNA): TGCGCCAGCAGCCGTCCCGACAGTCCGGGGCCCTACGAGCAGTACTTC.

The gene calls are TRBV11-2 and TRBJ2-7, with unresolved D. V gave up 1 base and J gave up 2 bases, with 9 bases separating them. Germline CDR1 reads SGHAT; CDR2 reads FQNNGV. CDR3 length: 14 residues. CDR3 protein: CASSLGLRPYEQYF. In nucleotides, the CDR3 is TGTGCCAGCAGCTTAGGCCTGCGACCCTACGAGCAGTACTTC.

The sample holds a few counts of this clonotype. This rearrangement joins TRBV12-3 or TRBV12-4 to TRBJ2-1; D is uncertain. V lost 3 bases, J lost 8 bases, and 5 bases lay in between. The CDR3 totals 11 residues. CDR3: CASSFAYEQFF. The CDR3 bases are TGTGCCAGCAGTTTTGCTTATGAGCAGTTCTTC.

This clonotype was seen more than once but under ten times. The chain combines TRBV18 with TRBJ2-5, with 7 bases lining up with TRBD1. V shed 3 bases, J shed 2 bases, and the junction held 6 bases outside the gene matches. The CDR3 spans 15 residues. CDR1 is KGHSH, CDR2 LQKENI, per germline. The CDR3 loop is CASSPGTAFQETQYF. CDR3 DNA: TGTGCCAGCTCACCCGGGACAGCATTTCAAGAGACCCAGTACTTC.

The chain combines TRBV29-1 with TRBJ1-1, with 7 nucleotides matching TRBD1. Trimming cost V 4 bases and J 5 bases; bases outside gene matches: 13. The CDR3 length is 15 residues. From germline, CDR1 is SQVTM and CDR2 ANQGSEA. Here the CDR3 DNA reads TGCAGCGTTGGGTCCGACAGGGTATTAGAAACTGAAGCTTTCTTT. Protein: CSVGSDRVLETEAFF. The full variable domain, with the rest looked up from reference TRBV29-1 and TRBJ1-1, is SAVISQKPSRDICQRGTSLTIQCQVDSQVTMMFWYRQQPGQSLTLIATANQGSEATYESGFVIDKFPISRPNLTFSTLTVSNMSPEDSSIYLCSVGSDRVLETEAFFGQGTRLTVV.

This clonotype was counted many times. V usage is TRBV29-1 and J usage is TRBJ2-1; D gene unclear. The CDR3 has 13 residues. Trimming cost V 8 bases and J 0 bases, with 11 bases left between them. Germline V CDR1 and CDR2: SQVTM, ANQGSEA. CDR3: CSSSGSSYNEQFF. The CDR3 nucleotides are TGCAGCAGCTCCGGGTCCTCCTACAATGAGCAGTTCTTC.

This clonotype appeared a few times. The rearrangement joins TRBV7-6 to TRBJ1-6; 7 bases are a match to TRBD1. The CDR3 runs 16 residues. Germline V gene data show CDR1 as SGHVS and CDR2 as FNYEAQ. Trimming cost V 5 bases and J 8 bases; bases outside gene matches: 12. CDR3 sequence: CASSAADREVHSPLHF. The CDR3, as DNA: TGTGCCAGCAGCGCAGCCGACAGGGAGGTTCATTCACCCCTCCACTTT.

V and J are TRBV5-8 and TRBJ1-5; D remains ambiguous. CDR3 length: 12 amino acids. Germline CDR1 and CDR2: SGHTS and YDEGEE. V shed 2 bases and J shed 3 bases, with 3 bases lying between them. CDR3 DNA: TGTGCCAGCAGCTTAATCAATCAGCCCCAGCATTTT. It codes for CASSLINQPQHF. The variable domain in full, completed from reference TRBV5-8 and TRBJ1-5, reads EAGVTQSPTHLIKTRGQQATLRCSPISGHTSVYWYQQALGLGLQFLLWYDEGEERNRGNFPPRFSGRQFPNYSSELNVNALELEDSALYLCASSLINQPQHFGDGTRLSIL.

The CDR3 DNA is TGCGCCAGCAGCTTCGGCGGGGTCCGAAGCACAGATACGCAGTATTTT. Its protein product is CASSFGGVRSTDTQYF. The chain combines TRBV5-1 with TRBJ2-3; TRBD2 might be the D (6 bases). Germline values: CDR1 SGHRS, CDR2 YFSETQ. The V end was cut by 2 bases, the J end by 0 bases, with 13 bases between. This CDR3 comprises 16 residues.

This clonotype was found a few times. The V and J genes are TRBV4-1 and TRBJ2-1; D perhaps matches TRBD2 (6 bases). V was pared by 2 bases and J by 6 bases, with 11 bases between. This CDR3 is 14 amino acids long. The germline V gene has CDR1 MGHRA and CDR2 YSYEKL. The CDR3 is CASSQTSSVNEQFF. The CDR3 DNA reads as TGCGCCAGCAGCCAAACTAGCTCCGTCAATGAGCAGTTCTTC.

This clonotype was observed many times. This chain uses TRBV5-5 with TRBJ2-1; D is ambiguous. Germline V gene data show CDR1 as SGHKS and CDR2 as YYEKEE (reference sequence). The germline V and J ends were trimmed by 0 bases and 0 bases, with 7 bases remaining between them. CDR3 length: 15 amino acids. CDR3 nucleotides: TGTGCCAGCAGCTTGGTGGGGAACTCCTACAATGAGCAGTTCTTC. Translated: CASSLVGNSYNEQFF.

This clonotype was recorded only once. V and J are TRBV7-9 and TRBJ2-1; no reliable D call. The CDR3 has 16 amino acids. Germline V gene lookup returns CDR1 SEHNR and CDR2 FQNEAQ (reference sequence). Trimming removed 5 bases at V and 6 bases at J, with 20 bases between. The CDR3 here is CASSPAFRAVVNEQFF. The CDR3 nucleotides are TGTGCCAGCAGCCCCGCATTTCGCGCGGTGGTCAATGAGCAGTTCTTC. Full variable domain (outside the CDR3, taken from reference TRBV7-9 and TRBJ2-1): DTGVSQNPRHKITKRGQNVTFRCDPISEHNRLYWYRQTLGQGPEFLTYFQNEAQLEKSRLLSDRFSAERPKGSFSTLEIQRTEQGDSAMYLCASSPAFRAVVNEQFFGPGTRLTVL.

This clonotype was seen only a few times. The chain couples TRBV20-1 to TRBJ2-7; 13 nucleotides align to TRBD2. The CDR3 is 13 amino acids. Trimming at V came to 5 bases and at J to 4 bases, leaving 2 bases not matched to a gene. Germline V gene sequence: CDR1 DFQATT, CDR2 SNEGSKA (reference sequence). DNA for the CDR3: TGCAGTGCTGGGACTAGCGGGACTTACGAGCAGTACTTC. Translating it yields CSAGTSGTYEQYF.

The sample holds many counts of this clonotype. J is TRBJ2-5 and V is TRBV3-1; 9 positions agree with TRBD2. The CDR3 covers 17 residues. The V gene end was trimmed by 2 bases and the J gene end by 1 base; junction bases not matched to a gene: 8. CDR1 is LGHDT and CDR2 is YNNKEL in the germline V gene (reference sequence). The CDR3 spells CASSQLAGEGAQETQYF. Here the CDR3 DNA reads TGTGCCAGCAGCCAATTAGCGGGAGAGGGGGCCCAAGAGACCCAGTACTTC.

The V gene is TRBV7-3, the J gene TRBJ2-3; D is unclear. The V gene's germline CDR1 is SGHTA and CDR2 FQGTGA. CDR3 length equals 16 residues. The V and J ends lost 3 bases and 0 bases respectively, with 13 bases between them. CDR3 region: CASSFRPTSSTDTQYF. CDR3 sequence (DNA): TGTGCCAGCAGCTTCAGGCCTACCTCTAGCACAGATACGCAGTATTTT.

This chain connects TRBV3-1 to TRBJ1-6, with 11 bases fitting TRBD1. The CDR3 totals 16 residues. Trimming took 4 bases from V and 9 from J; bases not matched to a gene: 8. From germline, CDR1 is LGHDT and CDR2 YNNKEL (reference sequence). The CDR3 spells CASSRGPGQGGSPLHF. The DNA of the CDR3 is TGTGCCAGCAGCCGGGGACCGGGACAGGGGGGTTCACCCCTCCACTTT.

This clonotype was observed a handful of times. The chain carries TRBV2 and TRBJ1-5; D is uncertain. Trimming shortened V by 5 bases and J by 0 bases, and 11 bases separated the two germline ends. Germline V gene sequence: CDR1 SNHLY, CDR2 FYNNEI. This CDR3 has 15 amino acids. The DNA of the CDR3 is TGTGCCAGCAGTTCTCGGGCCCATAGCAATCAGCCCCAGCATTTT. Its translation is CASSSRAHSNQPQHF.